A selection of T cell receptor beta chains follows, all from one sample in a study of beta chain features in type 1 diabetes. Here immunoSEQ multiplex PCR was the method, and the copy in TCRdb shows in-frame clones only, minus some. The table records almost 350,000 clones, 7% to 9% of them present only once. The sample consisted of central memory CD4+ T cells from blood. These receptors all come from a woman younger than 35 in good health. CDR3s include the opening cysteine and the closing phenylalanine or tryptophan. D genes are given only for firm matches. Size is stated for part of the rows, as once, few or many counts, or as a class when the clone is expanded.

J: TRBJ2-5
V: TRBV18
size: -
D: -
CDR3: CASSPYSGRAQETQYF
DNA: TGTGCCAGCTCACCTTATAGCGGAAGGGCACAAGAGACCCAGTACTTC

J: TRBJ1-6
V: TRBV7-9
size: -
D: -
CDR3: CASSFWALGSPLHF
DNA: TGTGCCAGCAGCTTCTGGGCTCTGGGTTCACCCCTCCACTTT

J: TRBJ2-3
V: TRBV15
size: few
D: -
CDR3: CATSRGEAGDTQYF
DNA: TGTGCCACCAGCAGAGGGGAGGCCGGGGATACGCAGTATTTT

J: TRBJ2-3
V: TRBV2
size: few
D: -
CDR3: CASRDSQRTDTQYF
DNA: TGTGCCAGCAGGGACAGCCAGCGCACAGATACGCAGTATTTT

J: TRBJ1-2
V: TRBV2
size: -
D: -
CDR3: CASSDRRGVGTF
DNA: TGTGCCAGCAGTGATCGCAGGGGAGTAGGCACCTTC

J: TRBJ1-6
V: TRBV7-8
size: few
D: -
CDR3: CASSLTGGFSPLHF
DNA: TGTGCCAGCAGCTTGACAGGTGGATTTTCACCCCTCCACTTT

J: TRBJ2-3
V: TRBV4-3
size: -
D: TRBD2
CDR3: CASSQVSAGGDTQYF
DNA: TGCGCCAGCAGCCAAGTATCCGCGGGAGGAGATACGCAGTATTTT

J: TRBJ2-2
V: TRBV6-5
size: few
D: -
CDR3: CASSYSGRADTGELFF
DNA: TGTGCCAGCAGTTACTCGGGGCGAGCAGACACCGGGGAGCTGTTTTTT

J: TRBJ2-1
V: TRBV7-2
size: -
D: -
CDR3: CASSRDRGSEQFF
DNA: TGTGCCAGCAGCCGGGACCGCGGGTCGGAGCAGTTCTTC

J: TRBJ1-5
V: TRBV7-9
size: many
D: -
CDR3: CASSRDKNQPQHF
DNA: TGTGCCAGCAGCCGAGACAAGAATCAGCCCCAGCATTTT

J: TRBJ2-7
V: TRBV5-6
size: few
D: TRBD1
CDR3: CASSTRRGQVVLHEQYF
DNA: TGTGCCAGCAGCACTCGTCGCGGACAGGTCGTTCTGCACGAGCAGTACTTC

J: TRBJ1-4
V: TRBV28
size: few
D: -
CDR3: CASSSSDWGWIF
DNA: TGTGCCAGCAGTTCGTCAGACTGGGGGTGGATTTTT

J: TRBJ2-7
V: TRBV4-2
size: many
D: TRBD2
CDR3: CASSRSLSLTSGSYEQYF
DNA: TGTGCCAGCAGCCGAAGCCTATCCCTTACTAGCGGGTCCTACGAGCAGTACTTC

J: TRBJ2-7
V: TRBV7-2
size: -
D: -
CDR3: CASSSTSITEQYF
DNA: TGTGCCAGCAGCTCCACTTCGATAACCGAGCAGTACTTC

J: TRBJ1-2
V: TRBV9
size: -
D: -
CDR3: CASSPSRGEGRSGYTF
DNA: TGTGCCAGCAGCCCCTCCCGGGGTGAGGGTAGGAGTGGCTACACCTTC

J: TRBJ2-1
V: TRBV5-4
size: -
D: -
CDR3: CASSPGTGKTNEQFF
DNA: TGTGCCAGCAGCCCCGGTACAGGGAAGACCAATGAGCAGTTCTTC

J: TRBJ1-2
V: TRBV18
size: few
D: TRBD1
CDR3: CASSPGQGADGYTF
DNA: TGTGCCAGCTCACCCGGACAGGGGGCAGATGGCTACACCTTC

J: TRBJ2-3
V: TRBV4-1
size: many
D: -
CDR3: CASSQDLAASGTDTQYF
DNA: TGCGCCAGCAGCCAAGACCTGGCGGCTAGCGGCACAGATACGCAGTATTTT